The 18 T cell receptor beta chains below were found in one sample sequenced in a study. MiXCR was run by TCRdb on the 5' RACE reads, yielding one entry per CDR3 protein. The sample consists of 35,000 to 50,000 distinct CDR3 sequences, 25% to 35% of them appearing once. The source material was tumor-infiltrating memory CD4+ T cells sorted from the breast tumor. Subset meaning: memory CD4+ T cells, CD4+CD45RO+CD25-. The receptors were gathered from a female donor with breast cancer.

This clonotype has only a few counts. The chain recombines TRBV28 with TRBJ1-5; 7 nucleotides align to TRBD1. CDR1 is MDHEN and CDR2 is SYDVKM in the germline V gene. CDR3 length: 15 amino acids. With 6 bases clipped from V and 3 bases from J, the junction kept 8 bases outside the gene matches. Written as DNA, the CDR3 is TGTGCCAGCAGCCGCACGGGACAGATCAATCAGCCCCAGCATTTT. This gives the protein CASSRTGQINQPQHF.

The sample holds many counts of this clonotype. This rearrangement joins TRBV12-3 or TRBV12-4 to TRBJ2-3; D tentatively reads TRBD1 or TRBD2 (5 bases each). The V gene lost 7 bases and the J gene lost 5 bases, with 13 bases spanning the gap. The CDR3 is 13 amino acids. CDR3 amino acids: CASNPSRGDTQYF. The CDR3, as DNA: TGTGCCAGCAATCCCTCGAGGGGAGATACGCAGTATTTT.

The chain carries TRBV20-1 and TRBJ2-1; D possibly corresponds to TRBD2 (6 bases). Per the germline V gene, CDR1 is DFQATT and CDR2 is SNEGSKA (reference sequence). CDR3 length: 13 amino acids. Between the trimmed V and J ends, which lost 1 base and 12 bases, there was a span of 16 bases. CDR3 residues: CSARARAGSGQFF. For the CDR3, the DNA is TGCAGTGCTAGAGCCAGGGCCGGGAGTGGGCAGTTCTTC.

This clonotype was detected only a few times. This rearrangement joins TRBV20-1 to TRBJ2-1; perhaps TRBD2 as D (7 bases). This CDR3 has 13 amino acids. Germline V gene data show CDR1 as DFQATT and CDR2 as SNEGSKA (reference sequence). CDR3 sequence: CRVSGGARNEQFF. The CDR3 nucleotides read TGCAGGGTTAGTGGGGGGGCCCGTAATGAGCAGTTCTTC.

A note on this clonotype: A much larger clonotype is one base distant, so this may be a read error. In DNA, the CDR3 is TGTGCCGGCAGCGTAGGGGGGAGTGGCTCCTACGAGCAGTACTTC. Protein: CAGSVGGSGSYEQYF. The rearrangement uses TRBV9 and TRBJ2-7, with D perhaps matching TRBD1 or TRBD2 (6 bases each). Germline CDR1 is SGDLS and CDR2 is YYNGEE. The CDR3 has 15 amino acids.

The chain joins TRBV28 to TRBJ1-6; weak D call: TRBD1 (5 bases). V lost 6 bases and J 7 bases, leaving 13 bases between the germline ends. The CDR3 extends over 14 amino acids. Looked up from germline, CDR1 is MDHEN and CDR2 is SYDVKM. Here the CDR3 reads CASRPQGLNSPLHF. Here the CDR3 DNA reads TGTGCCAGCAGACCCCAGGGACTGAATTCACCCCTCCACTTT.

The chain links TRBV6-6 to TRBJ2-7, with 8 bases identical to TRBD2. This CDR3 is 14 amino acids long. Per the germline V gene, CDR1 is MNHNY and CDR2 is SVGAGI (reference sequence). The junction had 6 bases not matched to a gene; V was cut back by 6 bases and J by 2 bases. Written as DNA, the CDR3 is TGTGCCAGCAGAGGGCGGGAGGCGCCCTACGAGCAGTACTTC. It translates to CASRGREAPYEQYF.

This chain joins TRBV29-1 and TRBJ1-5; D call uncertain. V was clipped by 5 bases and J by 4 bases, with 9 bases between them. This CDR3 comprises 12 residues. CDR1 and CDR2 (germline): SQVTM, ANQGSEA. This CDR3 reads CSVQPPNQPQHF. In DNA, the CDR3 is TGCAGCGTTCAACCCCCGAATCAGCCCCAGCATTTT.

This chain links TRBV15 with TRBJ2-3; D may be TRBD1 (5 bases). This CDR3 comprises 14 residues. Germline V gives CDR1 LNHNV, CDR2 YYDKDF (reference sequence). The V gene lost 11 bases and the J gene lost 0 bases, with 15 bases spanning the gap. In DNA form, the CDR3 reads TGTGCCGTCCAGGGATATGACAGCACAGATACGCAGTATTTT. As protein: CAVQGYDSTDTQYF.

This clonotype is medium-sized by share. CDR3 region: CASSATVATNEKLFF. The CDR3 DNA sequence: TGTGCCAGCAGCGCGACAGTTGCAACTAATGAAAAACTGTTTTTT. The chain joins TRBV9 to TRBJ1-4; D is possibly TRBD1 (5 bases). Germline V gene data show CDR1 as SGDLS and CDR2 as YYNGEE. Trimming removed 3 bases from V and 0 bases from J, with 9 bases in between. The CDR3 spans 15 residues.

This clonotype was picked up many times. The chain combines TRBV5-1 with TRBJ2-1; 9 nucleotides agree with TRBD2. Unmatched junction bases numbered 6, after V lost 1 base and J lost 7 bases. The CDR3 length is 15 residues. CDR1 is SGHRS, CDR2 YFSETQ, per germline. In nucleotides, the CDR3 is TGCGCCAGCAGCTTGCGACTAGCGGACGAGAATGAGCAGTTCTTC. It specifies CASSLRLADENEQFF.

This clonotype was observed a few times. The V gene is TRBV5-1, the J gene TRBJ2-7; D is ambiguous. The CDR3 covers 12 residues. The germline gives CDR1 SGHRS, CDR2 YFSETQ. The germline V and J ends were trimmed by 2 bases and 13 bases, with 16 bases remaining between them. This chain's CDR3 is CASSFTTGPGYF. The DNA for the CDR3 is TGCGCCAGCAGCTTCACTACGGGCCCAGGTTACTTC. Full variable domain (remainder filled in from reference TRBV5-1 and TRBJ2-7): KAGVTQTPRYLIKTRGQQVTLSCSPISGHRSVSWYQQTPGQGLQFLFEYFSETQRNKGNFPGRFSGRQFSNSRSEMNVSTLELGDSALYLCASSFTTGPGYFGPGTRLTVT.

The table lists this clonotype with a few counts. The gene calls are TRBV7-2 and TRBJ2-3; perhaps TRBD1 as D (5 bases). The V end lost 0 bases, the J end lost 8 bases, and 15 bases lay between the germline ends. Germline loops: CDR1 SGHTA, CDR2 FQGNSA. CDR3 length: 15 residues. This CDR3 is CASSLAPRTLGTQYF. CDR3 bases: TGTGCCAGCAGCTTAGCTCCCCGGACACTGGGTACGCAGTATTTT.

This clonotype was found a few times. Sequence at one end of the junction differs from germline and may be a read error. V is TRBV20-1 and J is TRBJ1-3; a possible D gene is TRBD1 (6 bases). The CDR3 is 12 amino acids. The germline CDR1 and CDR2 sequences are DFQATT and SNEGSKA (reference sequence). CDR3: CGARGGGDTIYF. In DNA, the CDR3 is TGCGGTGCTAGGGGAGGGGGGGACACCATATATTTT.

A few counts support this clonotype. The gene calls are TRBV27 and TRBJ2-7; D may be TRBD1 (6 bases). CDR1 is MNHEY, CDR2 SMNVEV, per germline (reference sequence). The CDR3 consists of 12 residues. V was pared by 6 bases and J by 9 bases, with 15 bases between. The CDR3 loop is CASSQTGSGQYF. The CDR3 DNA is TGTGCCAGCAGCCAGACAGGCTCCGGGCAGTACTTC.

The chain has TRBV5-6 and TRBJ2-5, with unresolved D. This CDR3 has 14 amino acids. Germline CDR1 is SGHDT and CDR2 is YYEEEE. The V gene lost 3 bases and the J gene lost 4 bases, with 13 bases spanning the gap. The CDR3 spells CASSSTDGGETQYF. In DNA form, the CDR3 reads TGTGCCAGCAGCTCGACCGACGGTGGAGAGACCCAGTACTTC.

This clonotype has a count of ten or more. This chain joins TRBV7-2 and TRBJ2-7; either TRBD1 or TRBD2 may supply D (5 bases each). Trimming removed 1 base from V and 3 bases from J, with 10 bases in between. CDR1 and CDR2 from the germline V gene are SGHTA and FQGNSA. The CDR3 length is 14 residues. The CDR3, as DNA: TGTGCCAGCAGCTTAGTTGGGGGAAGCTACGAGCAGTACTTC. Protein product: CASSLVGGSYEQYF.

The chain employs TRBV29-1 and TRBJ2-3; 9 bases align to TRBD1. Germline assignment: CDR1 SQVTM and CDR2 ANQGSEA. The CDR3 extends over 14 amino acids. Trimming removed 6 bases from V and 3 bases from J; junction bases left unmatched: 7. The CDR3, as DNA: TGCAGCGTCCTAAGACAGGGGGTAACAGATACGCAGTATTTT. Translating gives CSVLRQGVTDTQYF.